This TCR beta chain originates from a study of cytomegalovirus exposure and HLA in healthy donors (dated by TCRdb to about 2017). Regarding the research as a whole: An earlier analysis of several hundred of the donors reported approximately 300 Gb of sequence data and around 120 million unique TCR beta sequences from about 179 million T cells. Around 320 gigabases of sequencing data and approximately 80 million unique TCR sequences were included in an early release covering about 600 HLA-typed donors. Among the roughly 380 genotyped donors, approximately 77% belonged to the genetic ancestry cluster associated with self-reported Caucasian donors. The aim of the study was to test whether cataloging public T cell receptors could identify signatures of past pathogen exposure. Using immunosequencing, the study profiled T cell repertoires from fewer than 850 subjects and related those repertoires to cytomegalovirus serostatus. Along with the 666-subject first cohort, a separate validation cohort of over a hundred different subjects was used. The study combined high-throughput TCR immunosequencing, statistical association of individual TCRs with disease status, and machine learning to predict cytomegalovirus infection status. A later analysis re-analyzed previously published TCR beta repertoires from about 730 donors and added high-resolution HLA genotyping to study TCR occurrence patterns. Rather than drawing on any new phenotypic data, the later analysis identified candidate immune exposures from TCR beta sequences and the way those sequences occurred across donors. In an earlier analysis of 587 of the donors, high-throughput TCR beta sequencing was used to judge whether each TCR beta V gene segment behaved as functional or pseudogenic. Donor age, sex, ethnicity and CMV serostatus were collected together with the repertoire data. Genome-wide SNP genotypes for about 60% of the 666 donors were used in a later genetic analysis, which treated that subset as a discovery cohort. All discovery cohort repertoires had been generated using a single sequencing platform. Class I and class II HLA loci were covered by the typing at four-digit resolution. Typing coverage differed by locus: A, B, C, DRB1 and DQB1 were typed in roughly 629-630 donors, DQA1 in roughly 510, DPA1 in some 600, and DPB1 in 472. Four to six DR-DQ haplotypes were handled as single units for association and clustering because linkage in the cohort was strong. Across under 500 genotyped donors of the cohort, an average of roughly 200,000 unique TCR beta nucleotide sequences per donor were sequenced, and 15% to 20% of those sequences were non-productive. Study-wide findings and limitations: The classifier was reported to diagnose cytomegalovirus status with high specificity and sensitivity in both the original and validation cohorts. In a later analysis, HLA-associated TCR beta chains showed more clonal expansion and lower generation probabilities than non-associated chains that were equally common. In a later analysis, around 15,000 TCR beta sequences were associated with specific HLA alleles at a false discovery rate of 0.05. A further reported finding was that TCR beta sequences accurately predicted the HLA-A and HLA-B alleles for most subjects in the first cohort. The 87-base-pair reads could not distinguish some IMGT-functional V segments, including TRBV6-2 and TRBV6-3, so those segments were excluded. When HLA alleles, especially DR and DQ, strongly co-occurred, TCR associations were difficult to assign to individual alleles. According to a later analysis, TCR association rates differed among HLA loci, with DRB1 alleles showing the most associated TCRs and HLA-C alleles showing the fewest. The presence/absence analyses assumed that sequencing depth was roughly uniform across donors, and that assumption may not be true. Compared with the 666-donor mean, donors in an Asian-associated ancestry cluster had fewer N-insertions in productive TCRs, according to a later genetic analysis. In an earlier analysis of several hundred of the donors, most TCR beta V segments were observed in productive rearrangements about 87% or about 30% of the time, broadly matching IMGT annotations. The cohort was sequenced for TCR beta chains only, and without alpha or paired-chain data the features that could be detected were limited. The study listed around 160 TCR beta chains as associated with cytomegalovirus. Because some donors lacked HLA typing at each locus, the association tests relied only on the typed subset. The authors suggested that the approach could potentially be extended to other disease states and immunological phenotypes. A few of the identified cytomegalovirus-associated TCR beta chains were confirmed in vitro to be specific for cytomegalovirus antigens. Correlated functional status among segregating V segments might be attributable to linkage disequilibrium, but an unknown experimental factor could not be ruled out. An association between a missense DCLRE1C variant and V-gene and J-gene trimming of TCR beta chains was found in a later genetic analysis and replicated in an independent cohort. Because counts were too low, fewer than 20 rarely observed V segments, including chromosome 9 orphons, were excluded from the earlier analysis of a few hundred of the donors. For the cohort, immune exposure information was limited to CMV serostatus. Most TCR sequences were seen in very few donors, while some public TCRs were found in many individuals. According to a later analysis, parvovirus B19, influenza, CMV and Epstein-Barr virus appeared linked to several top co-occurrence clusters. A cluster of highly shared sequence variants was judged likely to represent a technical artifact of the sequencing pipeline. A later analysis found that most CMV-associated TCR beta chains appeared HLA-restricted, with HLA associations seemingly driven largely by CMV exposure.

Preparation of the library involved the immunoSEQ multiplex PCR assay. For the multiplex PCR, a mixture combining 60 forward primers for TCR Vbeta segments and 13 reverse primers for TCR Jbeta segments was used. A multiplex PCR assay on genomic DNA amplified the CDR3 region of rearranged TCR beta genes. The amplified TCR beta libraries were sequenced on the Illumina HiSeq System as 87-base-pair reads. In the source study's methods: A later analysis counted approximately 74 million unique TCR beta chains across the 550 to 800 repertoires, and approximately 11 million of these chains were shared by at least two donors. A nearest-neighbor algorithm error-corrected the raw reads and collapsed the reads into unique sequences, merging closely related sequences to remove PCR and sequencing errors. To assign V, D and J gene segments, CDR3 sequences were aligned to IMGT reference sequences. For a sequence to be retained, a match of at least six nucleotides to both a V gene segment and a J gene segment was required. A rearrangement counted as productive if the CDR3 had no stop codons and remained in frame with V and J, and every other rearrangement counted as non-productive. CDR3 was defined according to IMGT convention as the region running from the second conserved V-encoded cysteine to the conserved J-encoded phenylalanine. The earlier analysis of some 550 of the donors excluded any sequence lacking an unambiguous match to a single V gene segment. In an earlier analysis of approximately 500 of the donors, a V segment was called functional when productive rearrangements were above 56.7%, and segregating when the standard deviation between donors exceeded 5%. A statistical classification framework was built for diagnosing cytomegalovirus status from the catalog of TCR beta chain sequences. A later analysis assigned V and J genes by comparing TCR nucleotide sequences with IMGT/GENE-DB human TR gene sequences. A later analysis assigned CDR3 sequences and most-parsimonious VDJ recombination scenarios with the TCRdist pipeline. In a later analysis, every TCR beta chain was defined by the combination of its CDR3 amino acid sequence and its V-gene family, and reads without a unique V-gene family were dropped. As a way to deal with suspected cross-contamination and a sequencing artifact, a later analysis dropped hundreds of nucleotide sequences that were highly shared and had low generation probability. A later analysis calculated a clonal expansion index for each public chain from normalized within-repertoire ranks of inferred template counts. Generation probabilities in a later analysis came from a VDJ recombination model fitted to out-of-frame rearrangements, and those results were checked against IGoR. Hypergeometric tests were used in a later analysis to score TCR-TCR, TCR-HLA and TCR-CMV co-occurrence, with a repertoire-size bias correction applied to the TCR pairs. A later analysis estimated false discovery rates by permuting HLA or CMV assignments 20 times. In a later analysis, co-occurring TCRs were grouped using DBSCAN, with TCRdist sequence similarity added in when clustering inside HLA-allele-positive subsets. Repertoires with fewer than 30,000 or more than 120,000 public chains, plus five repertoires with anomalous nucleotide sharing, were excluded from co-occurrence clustering. The table comes from immuneACCESS by way of TCRdb, which keeps in-frame sequences with V and J called. Part of the clones is missing from these tables; in studies checked, under half for an unresolved V gene and the rest for unknown reasons. The V and J calls and clone size were taken over from that table, and D and trimming were inferred from the DNA. The sample records about 180,000 clones, around three quarters of which are singletons. The biggest ten clones account for about 0.72% of the sample.

On this clone: It lacks a known antigen. Base qualities were left out, and no much larger clone turns up one base away.

The cohort consisted of 666 healthy bone marrow donors. At the time of sampling, all cohort members were nominally healthy, though unrecorded immune exposures were likely present. The donor was CMV seronegative and belonged to the group of approximately 320 seronegative cohort members. A peripheral blood sample was provided by each donor, and peripheral blood mononuclear cells were used for TCR beta sequencing. Genomic DNA extraction from the blood cell samples was performed with the Qiagen DNeasy Blood Extraction Kit. Cut back by 5 bases and 7 bases, the V and J ends lie 6 bases apart. Including the terminal cysteine and phenylalanine, the CDR3 comprises 11 residues. Only CDR3 DNA is held: 33 bases, read in frame from base 1. Reading the germline V gene (reference sequence) gives CDR1 SEHNR and CDR2 FQNEAQ.

The V gene is TRBV7-9 and the J gene is TRBJ2-1, with an unclear D gene assignment. The sequence derives from a woman aged 40 to 49 in good health and CMV-seronegative. Input material: PBMCs. The encoded CDR3 is CASSLTNEQFF. The sequenced DNA: TGTGCCAGCAGCCTGACAAATGAGCAGTTCTTC. This CDR3, with the reference TRBV7-9 and TRBJ2-1 proteins standing in past its ends, gives the full variable domain DTGVSQNPRHKITKRGQNVTFRCDPISEHNRLYWYRQTLGQGPEFLTYFQNEAQLEKSRLLSDRFSAERPKGSFSTLEIQRTEQGDSAMYLCASSLTNEQFFGPGTRLTVL.